These 25 T cell receptor beta chains were sequenced from one sample in a study of cytomegalovirus exposure and HLA in healthy donors. Both 60 Vbeta primers and 13 Jbeta primers went into the PCR. TCRdb's copy holds only in-frame clones and misses some; the assay was immunoSEQ multiplex PCR. The sample has under 200,000 clones, roughly 85% seen once. Material for sequencing was PBMCs. The receptors derive from a man in his forties in good health and CMV-seronegative.

The gene calls are TRBV19 and TRBJ2-3; D ambiguous. Germline V lookup: CDR1 LNHDA, CDR2 SQIVND (reference sequence). Trimming left V 5 bases short and J 4 bases short, with 10 bases between. The CDR3 covers 13 residues. CDR3 sequence reads: CASSHGRADTQYF. The CDR3 nucleotides read TGTGCCAGTAGTCATGGGCGCGCAGATACGCAGTATTTT. Combining the CDR3 with reference TRBV19 and TRBJ2-3 gives the whole variable domain DGGITQSPKYLFRKEGQNVTLSCEQNLNHDAMYWYRQDPGQGLRLIYYSQIVNDFQKGDIAEGYSVSREKKESFPLTVTSAQKNPTAFYLCASSHGRADTQYFGPGTRLTVL.

V gene TRBV11-3 combines with J gene TRBJ2-7; D perhaps matches TRBD1 (5 bases). V lost 1 base and J lost 9, with 10 bases in between. Germline-derived CDR1 and CDR2 are SGHNT and YENEEA. This CDR3 spans 12 amino acids. CDR3 sequence: CASSLGEGVQYF. The CDR3 nucleotides are TGTGCCAGCAGCTTAGGGGAAGGGGTGCAGTACTTC.

The chain joins TRBV5-8 to TRBJ1-5; 10 positions agree with TRBD1. The CDR3 contains 16 residues. With V trimmed by 2 bases and J by 7 bases, 9 bases remained unmatched. Per germline, CDR1 SGHTS and CDR2 YDEGEE. The CDR3: CASSFAPGQGRQPQHF. The CDR3 bases are TGTGCCAGCAGCTTTGCCCCGGGACAGGGGAGGCAGCCCCAGCATTTT.

The chain combines TRBV4-1 with TRBJ2-1, with a weak D call TRBD2 (6 bases). V was pared by 3 bases and J by 0 bases, with 15 bases between. The germline CDR1 and CDR2 sequences are MGHRA and YSYEKL. The CDR3 contains 17 residues. CDR3 in DNA: TGCGCCAGCAGCCAGATTGGCCGGGGGAGCTCCTACAATGAGCAGTTCTTC. Protein sequence: CASSQIGRGSSYNEQFF.

CDR3 nucleotide sequence: TGTGCCAGCCCGAGGCAGTCGCAAACCTACGTTAAGCAGTACTTC. Translation: CASPRQSQTYVKQYF. V usage is TRBV21-1 and J usage is TRBJ2-7; TRBD2 is the table's D call, not checked against the DNA. TRBV21-1 is noted as a pseudogene. The CDR3 contains 15 residues.

This sequence joins TRBV2 and TRBJ2-4; 9 bases are shared with TRBD1. From germline, CDR1 is SNHLY and CDR2 FYNNEI. The CDR3 sequence is 14 residues long. With V trimmed by 4 bases and J by 12 bases, 10 bases remained unmatched. The CDR3 region has the DNA TGTGCCAGCAGTGGGGGGACAGGGAGAGGGGGTCAGTACTTC. It yields the protein CASSGGTGRGGQYF.

The chain couples TRBV11-3 to TRBJ2-7; tentatively, D is TRBD1 (5 bases). V shed 1 base and J shed 5 bases, with 12 bases lying between them. Germline CDR1 and CDR2: SGHNT and YENEEA. The CDR3 consists of 14 residues. The CDR3, as DNA: TGTGCCAGCAGCTTAGGGCCTTCCAGGGACGAGCAGTACTTC. It encodes CASSLGPSRDEQYF.

CDR3 region: CASSPSGQGKNIQYF. The CDR3 DNA sequence: TGTGCCAGTAGTCCCTCGGGACAGGGGAAAAACATTCAGTACTTC. J is TRBJ2-4 and V is TRBV19, with TRBD1 matching 10 bases. After removal of 5 bases from V and 4 bases from J, the junction contained 5 bases not matched to a gene. The V gene's germline CDR1 is LNHDA and CDR2 SQIVND (reference sequence). The CDR3 is made up of 15 amino acids.

This sequence joins TRBV18 and TRBJ2-7; D might be TRBD1 (6 bases). The V end was cut by 0 bases, the J end by 5 bases, with 14 bases between. The CDR3 is 15 amino acids. CDR1 KGHSH and CDR2 LQKENI come from the germline V gene. The CDR3 reads CASSPPGQGRHEQYF. Here the CDR3 DNA reads TGTGCCAGCTCACCACCGGGGCAGGGGCGCCACGAGCAGTACTTC.

The rearrangement uses TRBV7-9 and TRBJ2-5, with D hard to call. The J call is doubtful: the DNA matches TRBJ2-7 better. Germline V gene data show CDR1 as SEHNR and CDR2 as FQNEAQ (reference sequence). This CDR3 contains 14 residues. The CDR3 DNA is TGTGCCAGCAGCTTAGCGCAGGAACCCTACGAGCAGTACTTC. Its protein is CASSLAQEPYEQYF.

The V gene is TRBV6-6, the J gene TRBJ2-1; TRBD2 matches at 14 bases. V lost 5 bases to trimming and J lost 7 bases; unmatched junction nucleotides: 7. The CDR3 spans 16 residues. Germline assignment: CDR1 MNHNY and CDR2 SVGAGI (reference sequence). The CDR3 sequence: CASSQGLAGAGNEQFF. The CDR3 region has the DNA TGTGCCAGCAGTCAGGGACTAGCGGGAGCGGGGAATGAGCAGTTCTTC.

The chain is built from TRBV19 and TRBJ2-7, with D possibly being TRBD1 (5 bases). The V and J ends lost 3 bases and 1 base respectively, with 10 bases between them. The CDR3 length is 14 residues. The germline V gene has CDR1 LNHDA and CDR2 SQIVND (reference sequence). CDR3 loop: CASSIGRASYEQYF. The CDR3 bases are TGTGCCAGTAGTATCGGCAGGGCGTCCTACGAGCAGTACTTC.

This clone was counted only a few times. J is TRBJ2-1 and V is TRBV18; 7 nucleotides align to TRBD1. V shed 3 bases, J shed 0 bases, and the junction held 5 bases outside the gene matches. This CDR3 contains 16 residues. Germline V lookup: CDR1 KGHSH, CDR2 LQKENI. DNA of the CDR3: TGTGCCAGCTCACCCAGACAGGGTCGCTCCTACAATGAGCAGTTCTTC. Its protein is CASSPRQGRSYNEQFF.

This chain links TRBV9 with TRBJ2-3; D is unresolved. This CDR3 has 14 residues. Trimming cost V 4 bases and J 2 bases, with 11 bases left between them. Germline V gene data show CDR1 as SGDLS and CDR2 as YYNGEE. CDR3 DNA sequence: TGTGCCAGCAGCCCCCACTCCTACACAGATACGCAGTATTTT. This gives the protein CASSPHSYTDTQYF.

In this sample, this clone turned up a few times. The CDR3, as DNA: TGTGCCAGCAGTGGGACAGAGAACACCGGGGAGCTGTTTTTT. Protein product: CASSGTENTGELFF. The chain joins TRBV2 to TRBJ2-2; TRBD1 is a possible D gene (6 bases). Trimming pared 4 bases from V and 1 base from J, leaving 7 bases between. The length of the CDR3 is 14 residues. Per germline, CDR1 SNHLY and CDR2 FYNNEI.

The genes are TRBV7-2 and TRBJ1-2, with D uncertain. The CDR3 extends over 15 amino acids. The V end was cut by 4 bases, the J end by 2 bases, with 14 bases between. Germline V gene lookup returns CDR1 SGHTA and CDR2 FQGNSA. CDR3: CASSSTGVINYGYTF. The CDR3 nucleotides read TGTGCCAGCAGCTCTACCGGGGTTATAAACTATGGCTACACCTTC.

The rearrangement joins TRBV19 to TRBJ2-7, with 10 bases that match TRBD1. CDR3 size: 13 residues. J gave up 1 base and V 6 bases, and 0 bases lay outside the gene matches. In germline, CDR1 is LNHDA, CDR2 SQIVND (reference sequence). For the CDR3, the DNA is TGTGCCAGTAGGGACAGGGGGTCCTACGAGCAGTACTTC. As protein: CASRDRGSYEQYF.

In the case of this clone: At one end the junction does not follow the germline gene, possibly because of a read error. The chain carries TRBV5-6 and TRBJ2-6, with 7 bases lining up with TRBD1. There are 18 residues in the CDR3. Germline loops: CDR1 SGHDT, CDR2 YYEEEE. CDR3 sequence reads: CASSFGQAIPSGANGLTF. The CDR3 region has the DNA TGTGCCAGCAGCTTCGGACAGGCGATTCCCTCTGGGGCCAACGGCCTGACTTTC.

This clone was recorded only once. This chain links TRBV7-6 with TRBJ2-2; the D gene is possibly TRBD1 (6 bases). The germline V gene has CDR1 SGHVS and CDR2 FNYEAQ. The CDR3 sequence is 17 residues long. The V and J ends lost 5 bases and 4 bases respectively, with 20 bases between them. CDR3 sequence reads: CASSPDRDNRGTGELFF. The CDR3 nucleotides read TGTGCCAGCAGCCCCGACCGGGACAACCGCGGCACCGGGGAGCTGTTTTTT.

This sequence joins TRBV5-1 and TRBJ2-4, with D uncertain. Germline V gives CDR1 SGHRS, CDR2 YFSETQ. V lost 0 bases and J lost 9, with 7 bases in between. This CDR3 spans 12 amino acids. CDR3 residues: CASSLGSGIQYF. CDR3 DNA: TGCGCCAGCAGCTTGGGGAGTGGCATTCAGTACTTC. Full variable domain (rest looked up from reference TRBV5-1 and TRBJ2-4): KAGVTQTPRYLIKTRGQQVTLSCSPISGHRSVSWYQQTPGQGLQFLFEYFSETQRNKGNFPGRFSGRQFSNSRSEMNVSTLELGDSALYLCASSLGSGIQYFGAGTRLSVL.

The chain carries TRBV5-6 and TRBJ2-7; 7 nucleotides line up with TRBD1. CDR1 is SGHDT, CDR2 YYEEEE, per germline. The CDR3 contains 15 residues. The V segment lost 2 bases and the J segment 8 bases; nucleotides outside the gene matches: 13. The CDR3 sequence: CASSLIRNRGEKQYF. CDR3 nucleotides: TGTGCCAGCAGCTTAATTAGGAACAGGGGCGAGAAGCAGTACTTC.

The rearrangement links TRBV28 to TRBJ2-2; perhaps TRBD2 as D (5 bases). Germline V CDR1 and CDR2: MDHEN, SYDVKM. The ends were cut back, 6 bases at V and 7 bases at J, with 9 bases in the middle. The CDR3 has 12 residues. The CDR3 DNA is TGTGCCAGCAGGACCGGACTCGGGGAGCTGTTTTTT. Residues: CASRTGLGELFF.

This clone was counted only a few times. V is TRBV2 and J is TRBJ2-1; 9 bases are a match to TRBD2. After removal of 8 bases from V and 7 bases from J, the junction contained 9 bases not matched to a gene. Per the germline V gene, CDR1 is SNHLY and CDR2 is FYNNEI. This CDR3 has 14 amino acids. CDR3 DNA: TGTGCCAGCTTGCGGGGGGGACAAGCGAATGAGCAGTTCTTC. Protein product: CASLRGGQANEQFF.

Worth noting for this clone: The junction shows a germline mismatch at one end, possibly a read error. The V call is TRBV7-7, the J call TRBJ2-1; TRBD2 is a possible D gene (7 bases). Germline CDR1 is SSHAT and CDR2 is FNYEAQ (reference sequence). The CDR3 length is 13 residues. The CDR3 protein is CASSLQLGGHPFF. The CDR3, as DNA: TGTGCTAGCAGCTTACAACTGGGGGGGCACCCGTTCTTC.

V gene TRBV28 combines with J gene TRBJ2-1, with D tentatively TRBD1 (6 bases). Between the trimmed V and J ends, which lost 3 bases and 4 bases, there was a span of 13 bases. In germline, CDR1 is MDHEN, CDR2 SYDVKM. The CDR3 consists of 15 residues. CDR3 in DNA: TGTGCCAGCAGTTTCTCAGGGGTGCTATACAATGAGCAGTTCTTC. It encodes CASSFSGVLYNEQFF.